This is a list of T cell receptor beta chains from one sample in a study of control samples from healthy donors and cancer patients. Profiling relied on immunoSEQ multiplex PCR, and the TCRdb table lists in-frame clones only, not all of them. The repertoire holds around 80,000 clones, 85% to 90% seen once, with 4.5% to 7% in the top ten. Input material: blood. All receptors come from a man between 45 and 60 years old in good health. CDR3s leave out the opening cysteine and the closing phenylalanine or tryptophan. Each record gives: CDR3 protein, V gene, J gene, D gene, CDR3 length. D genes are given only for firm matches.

cdr3_aa: ASRLGGYT; v_call: TRBV7-3; j_call: TRBJ1-2; d_call: .; cdr3_length: 8
cdr3_aa: ASSEADRFYGYT; v_call: TRBV6-1; j_call: TRBJ1-2; d_call: TRBD1; cdr3_length: 12
cdr3_aa: ASSPNTNEQF; v_call: TRBV12-3/TRBV12-4; j_call: TRBJ2-1; d_call: .; cdr3_length: 10
cdr3_aa: ASRHTPTGWGYGYT; v_call: TRBV5-5; j_call: TRBJ1-2; d_call: .; cdr3_length: 14
cdr3_aa: ASSPPTGEQY; v_call: TRBV28; j_call: TRBJ2-7; d_call: .; cdr3_length: 10
cdr3_aa: ASSLGQGFEAF; v_call: TRBV19; j_call: TRBJ1-1; d_call: TRBD1; cdr3_length: 11
cdr3_aa: SAIEVVAGRETQY; v_call: TRBV20-1; j_call: TRBJ2-5; d_call: TRBD2; cdr3_length: 13
cdr3_aa: ASSLTSVQETQY; v_call: TRBV5-1; j_call: TRBJ2-5; d_call: TRBD2; cdr3_length: 12
cdr3_aa: ASSSGQTPMNTEAF; v_call: TRBV5-6; j_call: TRBJ1-1; d_call: TRBD1; cdr3_length: 14
cdr3_aa: ASSSTRGWDNSPLH; v_call: TRBV7-2; j_call: TRBJ1-6; d_call: .; cdr3_length: 14
cdr3_aa: ATSGNNYEQY; v_call: TRBV24-1; j_call: TRBJ2-7; d_call: .; cdr3_length: 10
cdr3_aa: ASSHGTGEVYGYT; v_call: TRBV4-2; j_call: TRBJ1-2; d_call: TRBD1; cdr3_length: 13
cdr3_aa: SVEDPRDGYT; v_call: TRBV29-1; j_call: TRBJ1-2; d_call: .; cdr3_length: 10
cdr3_aa: ASSLESSYEQY; v_call: TRBV7-9; j_call: TRBJ2-7; d_call: .; cdr3_length: 11
cdr3_aa: ASRFGDSLNQPQH; v_call: TRBV2; j_call: TRBJ1-5; d_call: TRBD1; cdr3_length: 13
cdr3_aa: ASSLQAGSTDTQY; v_call: TRBV5-4; j_call: TRBJ2-3; d_call: TRBD2; cdr3_length: 13
cdr3_aa: AAFQQPQH; v_call: TRBV10-1; j_call: TRBJ1-5; d_call: .; cdr3_length: 8
cdr3_aa: ASSQRGGQGGSPLH; v_call: TRBV7-8; j_call: TRBJ1-6; d_call: TRBD1; cdr3_length: 14
cdr3_aa: AISEKMGSPLH; v_call: TRBV10-3; j_call: TRBJ1-6; d_call: .; cdr3_length: 11
cdr3_aa: ASSDAGTGGGSGYT; v_call: TRBV25-1; j_call: TRBJ1-2; d_call: TRBD1; cdr3_length: 14
cdr3_aa: ASSMVRELYHQETQY; v_call: TRBV19; j_call: TRBJ2-5; d_call: .; cdr3_length: 15
cdr3_aa: ATSDGDGPTGELF; v_call: TRBV24-1; j_call: TRBJ2-2; d_call: .; cdr3_length: 13
cdr3_aa: ASSFRAGGYT; v_call: TRBV5-6; j_call: TRBJ1-2; d_call: .; cdr3_length: 10
cdr3_aa: ASSLGGGALGANVLT; v_call: TRBV5-5; j_call: TRBJ2-6; d_call: TRBD2; cdr3_length: 15